This TCR beta chain was sequenced for a study of T cells in Graves' hyperthyroidism and ophthalmopathy. Whole-study results and caveats: Most thyroid clonotypes expanded above 0.001 were also detected in blood.

Regions amplified from RNA transcripts were the TCR beta CDR3 regions. The TCR CDR3 first-round RT-PCR relied on the HTBI primer set. One entry per CDR3 protein results from TCRdb running MiXCR on the multiplex PCR reads. The sample lists roughly 660,000 distinct CDR3 sequences, around 16% seen once, with 15% to 18% in the top ten. V shed 0 bases and J shed 2 bases, with 5 bases lying between them. CDR1 is MNHEY and CDR2 is SMNVEV in the germline V gene (reference sequence). CDR3 length: 14 residues. Of note for this clonotype: Its cognate antigen is unknown.

The hyperthyroidism was newly diagnosed and had lasted under 2 months; the patients were aged 18 to 65. Uncontrolled infection, other autoimmune disease, pregnancy and lactation each barred patients from inclusion. Thyroid ultrasound, orbital computed tomography, clinical symptoms, and serum thyroxine and TRAb underpinned diagnoses. This receptor was taken from a man in his fifties with Graves' hyperthyroidism. The chain uses TRBV27 and TRBJ2-1; D gene uncertain. Material: blood. This CDR3 is CASSLSSTYNEQFF. DNA of the CDR3: TGTGCCAGCAGTTTATCTTCGACCTACAATGAGCAGTTCTTC.